This T cell receptor beta chain was obtained from a study of OX40 agonist ivuxolimab in advanced cancers. As for the study in general: Partial responses occurred in three patients (one hepatocellular carcinoma, two cutaneous melanoma).

The protocol was immunoSEQ multiplex PCR, while the TCRdb copy is restricted to in-frame clones and leaves out a portion. The data contain more than 60,000 clones, 87% of them singletons. The CDR3 runs 13 residues. The germline gives CDR1 SGHTA, CDR2 FQGNSA. The V end lost 3 bases, the J end lost 3 bases, and 6 bases lay between the germline ends. This clone was seen more than once but under ten times. Its antigen is still unknown. Study-level points and caveats: Dose levels from 0.1 to 3.0 mg/kg saw CD4+ and CD8+ blood T cells expand clonally by week 6.

J is TRBJ2-1 and V is TRBV7-2; D unclear. This specimen was CD4+ or CD8+ T cells sorted from blood, taken in a trial of the OX40 agonist ivuxolimab. This clonotype was obtained from an adult with an advanced solid tumor such as melanoma, head and neck, liver or kidney cancer. CDR3 loop: CASSFQNYNEQFF. In nucleotides, the CDR3 is TGTGCCAGCAGCTTCCAAAACTACAATGAGCAGTTCTTC.